Listed below are T cell receptor beta chains from one sample, sequenced in a study of blood T cell repertoires in COVID-19. The method was immunoSEQ multiplex PCR; TCRdb's version includes in-frame clones alone and lacks a portion of them. The sample holds a few hundred thousand clones, 80% seen once. The sequencing sample was made of PBMCs or T cells enriched from blood (not recorded which). All receptors derive from a woman between 40 and 50 years old with acute COVID-19. Each CDR3 is given with its conserved first and last residue. Fields, in order: clone size, J gene, V gene, D gene, CDR3 DNA, CDR3 protein. A D gene is named only where the DNA matches it firmly. The size entry is marked missing in some rows and otherwise reads once, few, many or a size class.

. TRBJ2-3 TRBV19 . TGTGCCAGTAGTAATGTACTCCCCGGGGAAGATACGCAGTATTTT CASSNVLPGEDTQYF
. TRBJ1-5 TRBV6-6 TRBD1 TGTGCCAGCAGAGCAACAGGGGTGGGAGGCAATCAGCCCCAGCATTTT CASRATGVGGNQPQHF
. TRBJ1-4 TRBV30 . TGTGCCTGGAGTGTACAAGGGGCGAATGAAAAACTGTTTTTT CAWSVQGANEKLFF
. TRBJ2-3 TRBV4-3 TRBD2 TGCGCCAGCAGCCAAGATGGGGGCTCCCTAGCGGGAGAAGGAACAGATACGCAGTATTTT CASSQDGGSLAGEGTDTQYF
. TRBJ1-3 TRBV30 . TGTGCCTGGAGTGTGCCATTGGCAGGGCCGCATGGAAACACCATATATTTT CAWSVPLAGPHGNTIYF
. TRBJ2-5 TRBV28 . TGTGCCAGCAGCTCCTCCCGGGAGACCCAGTACTTC CASSSSRETQYF
few TRBJ1-5 TRBV7-2 TRBD1 TGTGCCAGCAGCCCACAGGGGACGCTAGGGCCCCAGCATTTT CASSPQGTLGPQHF
. TRBJ1-2 TRBV27 . TGTGCCAGCAGGTCAGGGGTAGACTATGGCTACACCTTC CASRSGVDYGYTF
. TRBJ1-6 TRBV6-1 . TGTGCCAGCAGTGAATTCGAGGCTTCCCGGTATAATTCACCCCTCCACTTT CASSEFEASRYNSPLHF
once TRBJ1-1 TRBV29-1 . TGCAGCGTGCGTCGGGTCCTAACACTGACTGAAGCTTTCTTT CSVRRVLTLTEAFF
. TRBJ2-7 TRBV29-1 TRBD1 TGCAGCGTTGAGCCGGGGACAGGGGGCGACGAGCAGTACTTC CSVEPGTGGDEQYF
. TRBJ1-3 TRBV19 . TGTGCCAGTAGAGGACAGTCTGGAAACACCATATATTTT CASRGQSGNTIYF
. TRBJ2-7 TRBV7-2 TRBD2 TGTGCCAGCAGCGCCCTCGGGGGGAGTTACGAGCAGTACTTC CASSALGGSYEQYF
few TRBJ2-5 TRBV7-8 TRBD1 TGTGCCAGCAGCTCGCGGACAGGTAGAATCGAGACCCAGTACTTC CASSSRTGRIETQYF
. TRBJ2-5 TRBV7-2 . TGTGCCAGCAGCTTATCGGTGCAGGGTCTACGGGAGACCCAGTACTTC CASSLSVQGLRETQYF
. TRBJ2-7 TRBV11-2 TRBD1 TGTGCCAGCAGCTTAGTGGGACAGAACGAGCAGTACTTC CASSLVGQNEQYF
. TRBJ1-2 TRBV10-3 . TGTGCCATCAGGGAGACAGAATACTATGGCTACACCTTC CAIRETEYYGYTF
. TRBJ2-7 TRBV10-3 TRBD1 TGTGCCATCAGTGCCGGACAGGGGGCAACCTACGAGCAGTACTTC CAISAGQGATYEQYF
. TRBJ1-1 TRBV5-1 . TGCGCCAGCAGCCCGGAGGGTCGGGGTGAAGCTTTCTTT CASSPEGRGEAFF
. TRBJ1-1 TRBV20-1 . TGCAGTGCTAGAACTGCAAAAGAAGCTTTCTTT CSARTAKEAFF
. TRBJ1-2 TRBV28 . TGTGCCAGCAGAGGGGGGGGGATGAGGTATGGCTACACCTTC CASRGGGMRYGYTF
. TRBJ2-7 TRBV4-1 TRBD1 TGCGCCAGCAGCCAAGAGGGACCGGGACAGTACTACGAGCAGTACTTC CASSQEGPGQYYEQYF
. TRBJ1-1 TRBV27 . TGTGCCAGCAGTCCCAGGGTAGGGAACACTGAAGCTTTCTTT CASSPRVGNTEAFF
. TRBJ1-4 TRBV5-1 . TGCGCCAGCAGGGGAGGGAGGGCCTCTAATGAAAAACTGTTTTTT CASRGGRASNEKLFF
. TRBJ2-7 TRBV14 TRBD2 TGTGCCAGCAGCCAAGCTTCCACTAGCGGCTACGAGCAGTACTTC CASSQASTSGYEQYF
. TRBJ1-4 TRBV6-6 . TGTGCCAGCAGACACAGGGCAGCAAATGAAAAACTGTTTTTT CASRHRAANEKLFF
few TRBJ1-5 TRBV6-5 TRBD1 TGTGCCAGCAGCCACGACAGGGTAGTTCAGCCCCAGCATTTT CASSHDRVVQPQHF
few TRBJ1-2 TRBV28 . TGTGCCAGCGAGTTGAGTACAGGGTATGGCTACACCTTC CASELSTGYGYTF
. TRBJ1-2 TRBV5-8 TRBD1 TGTGCCAGCAGCTTGGACAGGGGATGGAGCTACACCTTC CASSLDRGWSYTF
. TRBJ1-2 TRBV12-3/TRBV12-4 . TGTGCCAGCAGTTTACTGCAGGATGGCTACACCTTC CASSLLQDGYTF
many TRBJ1-2 TRBV6-4 TRBD1 TGTGCCAGCAGTGACACAGGACAGGGGTTGGATGGCTACACCTTC CASSDTGQGLDGYTF
once TRBJ1-6 TRBV5-1 . TGCGCCAGCAGCTTAGGTAGGGGTAATTCACCCCTCCACTTT CASSLGRGNSPLHF
. TRBJ2-7 TRBV11-3 TRBD1 TGTGCCAGCAGCCCAAGACAGGGACCTTACGAGCAGTACTTC CASSPRQGPYEQYF
. TRBJ1-1 TRBV7-3 TRBD1 TGTGCCAGCAGCCCCCGGGACAGGGGAAACACTGAAGCTTTCTTT CASSPRDRGNTEAFF
. TRBJ2-5 TRBV30 TRBD2 TGTGCCTGGAGTGAGCTAGCGGGAATTCAAGAGACCCAGTACTTC CAWSELAGIQETQYF
. TRBJ2-3 TRBV30 . TGTGCCTGGAGTGTACTCCGACAGCTAGCAGATACGCAGTATTTT CAWSVLRQLADTQYF
. TRBJ1-1 TRBV30 . TGTGCCTGGAGTGTACTAGGGGGTAAAGCTTTCTTT CAWSVLGGKAFF
few TRBJ1-1 TRBV6-5 TRBD1 TGTGCCAGCCACCTTTGGCAGGGGGCCGAAGCTTTCTTT CASHLWQGAEAFF
few TRBJ1-2 TRBV19 . TGTGCCAGTAGTATGGATGACAGCGTCTATGGCTACACCTTC CASSMDDSVYGYTF
. TRBJ1-5 TRBV28 TRBD1 TGTGCCAGCAGTCCCCAGGGACAGAGCAATCAGCCCCAGCATTTT CASSPQGQSNQPQHF
. TRBJ1-2 TRBV5-4 TRBD1 TGTGCCAGCAGCTTGGGCCTCCGGAGACAGGGTCGGAACTATGGCTACACCTTC CASSLGLRRQGRNYGYTF
few TRBJ1-5 TRBV7-2 . TGTGCCAGCAGCTTAAGAGTTAGCAATCAGCCCCAGCATTTT CASSLRVSNQPQHF
. TRBJ1-2 TRBV28 . TGTGCCAGCAGTGGGGCGGGGGTGACTAACTATGGCTACACCTTC CASSGAGVTNYGYTF
. TRBJ2-7 TRBV27 TRBD2 TGTGCCAGCAGTCTCACCCCTAGCGGGAGGTACGAGCAGTACTTC CASSLTPSGRYEQYF
. TRBJ2-2 TRBV6-5 . TGTGCCAGCAGTTTGGCGACAGGGAGGACCGGGGAGCTGTTTTTT CASSLATGRTGELFF
once TRBJ1-2 TRBV2 . TGTGCCAGCAGCGGAAGCCAGGGGACCGGTGGCTACACCTTC CASSGSQGTGGYTF
. TRBJ2-1 TRBV5-1 . TGCGCCAGCAGCTTGGAGTCAGGGCCCCACAATGAGCAGTTCTTC CASSLESGPHNEQFF
. TRBJ2-7 TRBV28 . TGTGCCAGCATTACTGTGGGGGGTTCCTACGAGCAGTACTTC CASITVGGSYEQYF
. TRBJ1-2 TRBV10-3 TRBD1 TGTGCCACGGGACAGGAAAAGGTCTATGGCTACACCTTC CATGQEKVYGYTF
once TRBJ1-5 TRBV30 . TGTGCCTGGAGTGTATCAGGGAACAATCAGCCCCAGCATTTT CAWSVSGNNQPQHF
. TRBJ2-1 TRBV10-3 TRBD2 TGTGCCATCAGTGTGACTAGCGGGGGCTACAATGAGCAGTTCTTC CAISVTSGGYNEQFF
. TRBJ1-1 TRBV11-2 . TGTGCCAGCAGCTTAGGGGAGTGGGGGGGCGTGAACACTGAAGCTTTCTTT CASSLGEWGGVNTEAFF